This TCR beta chain originates from a study of OX40 agonist ivuxolimab in advanced cancers. Context from the whole study: Ivuxolimab was an agonistic, fully human IgG2 monoclonal antibody directed against OX40 (CD134), a costimulatory receptor. Intravenous ivuxolimab was administered to patients every 2 weeks at six dose levels: 0.01, 0.1, 0.3, 1.5, 3 and 10 mg/kg. Of the approximately 54 dose-escalation patients, hepatocellular carcinoma was present in about 20, melanoma in around 15, renal cell carcinoma in 9 and head and neck cancer in 9. In the dose-escalation cohort, 82.7% of patients were male, and the mean age was around 60 years, with a range of about 20 to 90. Patients were allowed to have had prior anti-PD-1, anti-PD-L1 or anti-CTLA-4 therapy, and about 40% of the dose-escalation patients had been treated with checkpoint inhibitors. Partial responses were achieved by three dose-escalation patients, of whom one had hepatocellular carcinoma and two had cutaneous melanoma. The purpose of peripheral TCRbeta sequencing was to test whether ivuxolimab changed TCR sequence diversity and led to clonal T-cell expansion. The paper describes the monotherapy dose-escalation part (N = 52 patients) of the phase I trial of ivuxolimab. Broad study findings and their caveats: Low levels of normalized T-cell clonal expansion were also seen in some nonresponding patients. After ivuxolimab, CD8+ T cells had more expanded clones than CD4+ T cells on average. The antigen specificity of the clonally expanded peripheral T cells was not determined. In the 0.1-3.0 mg/kg groups, partial responders had among the lowest normalized peripheral clonal expansion, particularly in CD8+ T cells. At doses of 0.1 to 3.0 mg/kg, clonal expansion of both CD4+ and CD8+ T cells in blood was seen between baseline and week 6.

Concerning this clone: Which antigen it targets is not known. Base qualities are not recorded, but no much larger clone differs from it by a single base.

Trimming takes 1 base off V and 7 bases off J; junction bases not matched to a gene: 10. Based on the germline V gene (reference sequence), the CDR1 and CDR2 sequences are SGHNT and YYREEE. Inclusive of the bounding cysteine and phenylalanine, the CDR3 is 16 residues long. The kept DNA is CDR3 alone, 48 bases in frame from the first base. For sequencing of the TCRbeta CDR3 region, genomic DNA was extracted from the sorted cells. TCRbeta CDR3 regions were sequenced using the immunoSEQ Assay. In TCRdb, the immuneACCESS table is reduced to in-frame sequences with V and J assigned. These tables do not hold every clone; where another copy was compared, an unresolved V gene accounts for under half, and the others remain unexplained. This sample holds 65,000 to 90,000 clones; about 85% were observed only once. The ten largest clonotypes hold around 0.5% of the sample. Patients with autoimmune disease history or receiving systemic immunosuppression were excluded from the trial. Peripheral blood for TCR sequencing was drawn from every dose cohort at baseline, at cycle 4 day 1 and at cycle 7 day 1. The samples were taken from a phase I, first-in-human, multicenter, open-label dose-escalation trial of ivuxolimab. Adults with locally advanced or metastatic head and neck squamous cell, hepatocellular, melanoma or renal cell carcinoma were enrolled in the trial. CD4+ and CD8+ T cells were sorted separately from peripheral blood before TCR sequencing.

The clonotype comes from an adult with an advanced solid tumor such as melanoma, head and neck, liver or kidney cancer. The chain was built from TRBV5-4 and TRBJ2-7; TRBD2 matches 11 bases in the middle. The specimen was CD4+ or CD8+ T cells sorted from blood, collected in a trial of the OX40 agonist ivuxolimab. The nucleotide sequence reads as follows: TGTGCCAGCAGCTTGTCGCGTAGCGGGAGGGCCAGGGAGCAGTACTTC. Its coded protein is CASSLSRSGRAREQYF.